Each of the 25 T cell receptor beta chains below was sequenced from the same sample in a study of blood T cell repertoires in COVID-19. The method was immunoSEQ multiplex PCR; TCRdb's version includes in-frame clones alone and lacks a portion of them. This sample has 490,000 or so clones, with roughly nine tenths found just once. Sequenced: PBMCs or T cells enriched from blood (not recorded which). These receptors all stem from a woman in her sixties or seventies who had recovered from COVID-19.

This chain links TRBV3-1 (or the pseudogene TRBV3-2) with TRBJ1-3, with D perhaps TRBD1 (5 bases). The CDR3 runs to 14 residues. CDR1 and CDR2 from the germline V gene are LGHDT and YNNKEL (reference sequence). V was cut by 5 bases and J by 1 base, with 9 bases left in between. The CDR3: CASSLTDSGNTIYF. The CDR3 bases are TGTGCCAGCAGCTTGACAGATTCTGGAAACACCATATATTTT.

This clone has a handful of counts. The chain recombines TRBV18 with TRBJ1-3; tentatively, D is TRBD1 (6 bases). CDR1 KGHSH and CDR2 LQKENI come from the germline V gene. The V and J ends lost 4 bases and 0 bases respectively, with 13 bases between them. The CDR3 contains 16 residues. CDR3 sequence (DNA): TGTGCCAGCTCACGGGCAGGGGCCCGCTCTGGAAACACCATATATTTT. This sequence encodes CASSRAGARSGNTIYF.

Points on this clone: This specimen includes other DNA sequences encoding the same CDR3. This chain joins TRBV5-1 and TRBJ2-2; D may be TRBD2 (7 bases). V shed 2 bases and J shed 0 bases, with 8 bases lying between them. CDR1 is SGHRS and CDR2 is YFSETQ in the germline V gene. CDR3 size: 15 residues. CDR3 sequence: CASSFGGPNTGELFF. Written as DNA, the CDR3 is TGCGCCAGCAGCTTCGGGGGGCCGAACACCGGGGAGCTGTTTTTT.

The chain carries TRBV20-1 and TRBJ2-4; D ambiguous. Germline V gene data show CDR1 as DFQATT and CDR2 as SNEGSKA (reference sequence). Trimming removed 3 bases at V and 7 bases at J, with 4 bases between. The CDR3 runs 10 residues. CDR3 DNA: TGCAGTGCTAGCGGGAACATTCAGTACTTC. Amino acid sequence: CSASGNIQYF.

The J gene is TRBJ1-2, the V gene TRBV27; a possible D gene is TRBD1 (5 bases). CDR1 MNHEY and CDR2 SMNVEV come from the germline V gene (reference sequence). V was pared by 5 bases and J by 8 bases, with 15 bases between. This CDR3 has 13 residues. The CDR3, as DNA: TGTGCCAGCAGTACCCCCGCCCAGGGAGGCTACACCTTC. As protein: CASSTPAQGGYTF.

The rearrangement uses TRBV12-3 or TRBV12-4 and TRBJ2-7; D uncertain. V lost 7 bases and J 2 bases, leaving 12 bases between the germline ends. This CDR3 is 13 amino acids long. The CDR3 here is CASIWSQTYEQYV. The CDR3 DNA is TGTGCCAGCATCTGGTCCCAGACCTACGAGCAGTACGTC.

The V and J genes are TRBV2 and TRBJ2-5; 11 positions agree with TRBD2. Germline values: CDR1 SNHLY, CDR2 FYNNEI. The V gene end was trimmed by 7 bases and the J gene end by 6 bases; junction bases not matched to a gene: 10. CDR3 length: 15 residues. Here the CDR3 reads CASTLHSGGAKTQYF. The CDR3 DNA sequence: TGTGCCAGCACCCTCCATAGCGGGGGGGCAAAGACCCAGTACTTC.

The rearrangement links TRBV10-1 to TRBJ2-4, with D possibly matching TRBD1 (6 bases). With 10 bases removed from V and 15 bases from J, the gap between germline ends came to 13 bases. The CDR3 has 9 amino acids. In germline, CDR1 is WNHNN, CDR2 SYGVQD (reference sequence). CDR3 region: CATRDISYF. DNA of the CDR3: TGCGCCACCCGGGACATCTCGTACTTC.

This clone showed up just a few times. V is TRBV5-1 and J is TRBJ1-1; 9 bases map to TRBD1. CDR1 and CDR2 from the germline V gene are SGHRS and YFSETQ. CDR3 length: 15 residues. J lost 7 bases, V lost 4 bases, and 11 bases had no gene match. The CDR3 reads CASSPGQGMFNEAFF. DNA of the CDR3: TGCGCCAGCAGCCCGGGACAGGGTATGTTCAATGAAGCTTTCTTT.

In nucleotides, the CDR3 is TGTGCCAGCTCACCACCGGACGTAGCGGGAGCATACAATGAGCAGTTCTTC. Encoded protein: CASSPPDVAGAYNEQFF. J is TRBJ2-1 and V is TRBV18, with TRBD2 matching 9 bases. The J segment lost 4 bases and the V segment lost 0 bases, leaving 7 bases of the junction unmatched. CDR3 length: 17 residues. Germline V gives CDR1 KGHSH, CDR2 LQKENI. The whole variable domain, filled in from reference TRBV18 and TRBJ2-1, reads NAGVMQNPRHLVRRRGQEARLRCSPMKGHSHVYWYRQLPEEGLKFMVYLQKENIIDESGMPKERFSAEFPKEGPSILRIQQVVRGDSAAYFCASSPPDVAGAYNEQFFGPGTRLTVL.

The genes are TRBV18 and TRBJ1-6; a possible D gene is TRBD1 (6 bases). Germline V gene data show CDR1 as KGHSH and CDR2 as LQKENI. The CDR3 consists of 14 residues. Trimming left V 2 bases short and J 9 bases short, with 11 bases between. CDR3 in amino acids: CASSPAGEGSPLHF. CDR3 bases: TGTGCCAGCTCACCAGCAGGGGAGGGTTCACCCCTCCACTTT.

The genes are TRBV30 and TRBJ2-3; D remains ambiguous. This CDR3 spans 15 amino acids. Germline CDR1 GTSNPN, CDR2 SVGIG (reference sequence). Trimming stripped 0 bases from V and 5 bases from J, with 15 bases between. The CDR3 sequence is CAWSVVTPWRDTQYF. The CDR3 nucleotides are TGTGCCTGGAGTGTGGTGACTCCTTGGAGAGATACGCAGTATTTT.

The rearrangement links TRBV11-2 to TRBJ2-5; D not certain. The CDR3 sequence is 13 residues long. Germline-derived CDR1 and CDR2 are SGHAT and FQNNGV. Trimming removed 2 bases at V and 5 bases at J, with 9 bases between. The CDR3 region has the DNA TGTGCCAGCAGCTTATTTCCAGGCGAGACCCAGTACTTC. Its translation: CASSLFPGETQYF.

CDR3 bases: TGTGCCAGCAGGAACACAGGGGGCAATCAGCCCCAGCATTTT. Protein: CASRNTGGNQPQHF. The V and J genes are TRBV6-5 and TRBJ1-5; the match to TRBD1 covers 7 bases. V dropped 6 bases and J dropped 2; count of bases not matched to a gene: 4. CDR1 MNHEY and CDR2 SVGAGI come from the germline V gene. The CDR3 is 14 amino acids.

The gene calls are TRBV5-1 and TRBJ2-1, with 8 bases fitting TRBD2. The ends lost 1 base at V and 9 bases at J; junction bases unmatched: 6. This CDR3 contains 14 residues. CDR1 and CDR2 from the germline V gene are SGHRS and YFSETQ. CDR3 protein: CASSLTRGGAEQFF. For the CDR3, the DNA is TGCGCCAGCAGCTTGACCCGGGGGGGGGCTGAGCAGTTCTTC.

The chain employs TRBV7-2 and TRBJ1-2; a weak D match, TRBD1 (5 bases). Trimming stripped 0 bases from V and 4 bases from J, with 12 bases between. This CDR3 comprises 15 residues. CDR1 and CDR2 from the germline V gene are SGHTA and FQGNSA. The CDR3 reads CASSLANDRSYGYTF. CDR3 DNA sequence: TGTGCCAGCAGCTTAGCTAACGACAGAAGCTATGGCTACACCTTC.

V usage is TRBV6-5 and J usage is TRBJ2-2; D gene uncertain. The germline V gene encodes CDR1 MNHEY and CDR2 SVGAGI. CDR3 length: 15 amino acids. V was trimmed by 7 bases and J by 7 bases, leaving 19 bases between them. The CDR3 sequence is CASILNLLVSGELFF. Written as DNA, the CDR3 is TGTGCCAGCATCCTGAACCTTCTAGTCAGCGGGGAGCTGTTTTTT.

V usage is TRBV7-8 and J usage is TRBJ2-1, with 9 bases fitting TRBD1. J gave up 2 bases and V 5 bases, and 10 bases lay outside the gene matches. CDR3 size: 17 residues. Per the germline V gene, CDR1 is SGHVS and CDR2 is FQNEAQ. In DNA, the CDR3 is TGTGCCAGCAGCCGCCAACAGGGGGCAATCGCCTACAATGAGCAGTTCTTC. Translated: CASSRQQGAIAYNEQFF.

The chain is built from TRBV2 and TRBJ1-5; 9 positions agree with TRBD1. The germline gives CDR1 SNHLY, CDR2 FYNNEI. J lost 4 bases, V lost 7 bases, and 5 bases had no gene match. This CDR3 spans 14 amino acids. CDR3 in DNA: TGTGCCAGCACCGCCGGACAGGGGAATCAGCCCCAGCATTTT. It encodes CASTAGQGNQPQHF. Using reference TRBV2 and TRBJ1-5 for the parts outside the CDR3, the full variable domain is EPEVTQTPSHQVTQMGQEVILRCVPISNHLYFYWYRQILGQKVEFLVSFYNNEISEKSEIFDDQFSVERPDGSNFTLKIRSTKLEDSAMYFCASTAGQGNQPQHFGDGTRLSIL.

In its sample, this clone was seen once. This CDR3 reads CSVGDRNEKLFF. Written as DNA, the CDR3 is TGCAGCGTTGGGGACAGAAATGAAAAACTGTTTTTT. V and J are TRBV29-1 and TRBJ1-4, with 7 positions matching TRBD1. The CDR3 length is 12 residues. Germline CDR1 SQVTM, CDR2 ANQGSEA. V lost 4 bases and J lost 5; bases outside the gene matches: 1.

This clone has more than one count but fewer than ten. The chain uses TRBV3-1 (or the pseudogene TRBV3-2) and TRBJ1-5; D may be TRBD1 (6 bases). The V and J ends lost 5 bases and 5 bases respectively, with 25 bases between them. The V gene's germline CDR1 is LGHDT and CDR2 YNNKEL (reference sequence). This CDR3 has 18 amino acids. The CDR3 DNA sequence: TGTGCCAGCAGCTCCAGCCCTTACGAGGGGGAGGGGGATCAGCCCCAGCATTTT. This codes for CASSSSPYEGEGDQPQHF.

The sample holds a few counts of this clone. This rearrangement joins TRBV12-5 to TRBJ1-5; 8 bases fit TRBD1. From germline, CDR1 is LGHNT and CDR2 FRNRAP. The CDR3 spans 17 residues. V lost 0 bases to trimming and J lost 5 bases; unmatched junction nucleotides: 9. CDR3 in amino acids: CASGLVLGQGFYQPQHF. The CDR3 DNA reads TGTGCTAGTGGTTTGGTACTAGGACAGGGATTCTATCAGCCCCAGCATTTT.

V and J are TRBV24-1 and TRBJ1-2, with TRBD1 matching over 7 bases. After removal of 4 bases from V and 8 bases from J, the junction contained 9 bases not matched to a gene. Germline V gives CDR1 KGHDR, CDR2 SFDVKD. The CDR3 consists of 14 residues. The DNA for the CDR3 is TGTGCCACCAGTGACTTGACAGGGAGAGGGGGCTACACCTTC. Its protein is CATSDLTGRGGYTF.

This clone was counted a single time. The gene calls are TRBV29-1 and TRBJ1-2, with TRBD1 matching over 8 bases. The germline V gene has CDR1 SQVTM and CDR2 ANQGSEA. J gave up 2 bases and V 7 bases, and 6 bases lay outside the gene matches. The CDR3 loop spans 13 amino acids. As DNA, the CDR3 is TGCAGCGATTGGGACAGGATGAACTATGGCTACACCTTC. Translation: CSDWDRMNYGYTF.

The CDR3 protein is CASSPTGGVGELFF. The CDR3 DNA follows: TGTGCCAGCAGCCCGACAGGGGGTGTCGGGGAGCTGTTTTTT. The V and J genes are TRBV3-1 (or the pseudogene TRBV3-2) and TRBJ2-2; 9 bases are shared with TRBD1. The CDR3 has 14 amino acids. Trimming took 4 bases from V and 7 from J; bases not matched to a gene: 4. Germline assignment: CDR1 LGHDT and CDR2 YNNKEL (reference sequence).